The rows below give T cell receptor beta chains drawn from one sample of a study of cytomegalovirus exposure and HLA in healthy donors. Clones were sequenced by immunoSEQ multiplex PCR, and TCRdb holds only the in-frame ones, with some missing. The sample consists of some 130,000 clones, 77% of them appearing once. Sequenced material: PBMCs. The origin of the receptors is a woman in her thirties or forties in good health and CMV-seronegative. The CDR3 runs from the conserved cysteine through the conserved F or W. Some rows have no size entry. The others give once, few or many, or a class for an expanded clone.

j_gene	v_gene	abundance	CDR3aa
TRBJ2-5	TRBV7-9	.	CASSLRQVLEETQYF
TRBJ2-7	TRBV18	.	CASSPLGGTGVYEQYF
TRBJ2-7	TRBV7-8	.	CASSLIQGAREQYF
TRBJ1-3	TRBV14	.	CASSQVTYTGNTIYF
TRBJ2-2	TRBV5-5	.	CASSFGGSNTGELFF
TRBJ2-7	TRBV4-1	.	CASSQPSQGAYEQYF
TRBJ2-3	TRBV7-6	.	CASSLSFPGTSGNTQYF
TRBJ2-5	TRBV5-4	.	CASSLARVGDETQYF
TRBJ2-7	TRBV5-8	.	CASRRMDRGDEQYF
TRBJ2-6	TRBV27	.	CASSLQGSGANVLTF
TRBJ1-5	TRBV7-9	once	CASSLDRAPAPDQPQHF
TRBJ1-2	TRBV28	.	CASFDRGPLSYGYTF
TRBJ2-1	TRBV27	.	CASSSTGTSGGGQFF
TRBJ2-5	TRBV7-3	few	CASSLSGGRETQYF
TRBJ1-4	TRBV2	.	CASSSLGLGDGEKLFF
TRBJ1-1	TRBV11-3	.	CASSLSGVNTEAFF
TRBJ1-5	TRBV28	few	CASSLVLQPQHF
TRBJ1-5	TRBV19	.	CASSIWGDGNQPQHF
TRBJ2-3	TRBV7-2	once	CASSLEGTASTDTQYF
TRBJ2-3	TRBV7-6	.	CASSLRRGASTDTQYF
TRBJ1-2	TRBV5-1	.	CASSPDSHYGYTF
TRBJ1-5	TRBV4-1	.	CASSQDLTGGQPQHF
TRBJ1-2	TRBV7-9	.	CASTERGQNYGYTF
TRBJ1-2	TRBV6-1	.	CASSEAGRAGYTF
TRBJ2-7	TRBV7-7	.	CASSLAYGEIYEQYF
TRBJ2-1	TRBV5-6	.	CASSLGGGLQDEQFF
TRBJ2-2	TRBV5-1	.	CASSSHQASVTGELFF
TRBJ1-2	TRBV6-1	.	CASRINRSNGYTF
TRBJ2-7	TRBV11-2	.	CASSPEFEQYF
TRBJ2-7	TRBV27	few	CASSLVRGQYDEQYF
TRBJ1-2	TRBV27	.	CASSSLGYGYTF
TRBJ2-2	TRBV7-7	once	CASSLQGRNTGELFF
TRBJ2-7	TRBV10-2	.	CASSEWGTGSYEQYF
TRBJ2-7	TRBV11-2	few	CASSLQGQAVEQYF
TRBJ1-1	TRBV2	.	CASSPTGGNTEAFF
TRBJ2-1	TRBV2	few	CASSEAQGGKGGNEQFF